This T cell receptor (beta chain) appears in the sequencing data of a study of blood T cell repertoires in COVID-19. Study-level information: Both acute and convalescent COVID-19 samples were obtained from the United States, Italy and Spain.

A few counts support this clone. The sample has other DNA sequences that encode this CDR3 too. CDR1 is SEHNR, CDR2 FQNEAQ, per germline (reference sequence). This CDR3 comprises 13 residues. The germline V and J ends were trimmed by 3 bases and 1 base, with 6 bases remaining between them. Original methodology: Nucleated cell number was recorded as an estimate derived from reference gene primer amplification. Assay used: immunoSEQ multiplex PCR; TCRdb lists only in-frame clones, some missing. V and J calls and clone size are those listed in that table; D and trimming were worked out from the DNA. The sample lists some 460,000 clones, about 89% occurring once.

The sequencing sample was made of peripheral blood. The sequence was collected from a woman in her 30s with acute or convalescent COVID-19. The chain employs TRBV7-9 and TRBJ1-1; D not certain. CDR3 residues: CASSLTGNTEAFF. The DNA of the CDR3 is TGTGCCAGCAGCTTGACTGGGAACACTGAAGCTTTCTTT.